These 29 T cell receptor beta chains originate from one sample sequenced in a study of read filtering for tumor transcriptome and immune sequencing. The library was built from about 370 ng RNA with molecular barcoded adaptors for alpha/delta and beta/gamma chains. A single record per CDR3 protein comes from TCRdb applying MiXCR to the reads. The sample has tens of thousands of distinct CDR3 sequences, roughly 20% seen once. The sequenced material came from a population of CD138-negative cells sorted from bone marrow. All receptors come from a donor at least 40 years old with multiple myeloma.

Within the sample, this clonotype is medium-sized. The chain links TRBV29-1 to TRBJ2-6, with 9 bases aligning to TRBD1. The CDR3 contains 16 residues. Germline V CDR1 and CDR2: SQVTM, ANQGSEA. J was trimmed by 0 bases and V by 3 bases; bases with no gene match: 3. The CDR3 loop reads CSVDDRGSSGANVLTF. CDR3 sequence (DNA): TGCAGCGTTGATGACAGGGGGAGCTCTGGGGCCAACGTCCTGACTTTC.

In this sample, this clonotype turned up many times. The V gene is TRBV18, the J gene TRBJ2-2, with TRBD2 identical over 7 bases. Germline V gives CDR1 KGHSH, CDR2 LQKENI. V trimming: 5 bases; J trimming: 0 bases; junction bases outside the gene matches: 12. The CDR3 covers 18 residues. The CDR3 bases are TGTGCCAGCTCAACCCTACAACCGAGCGGGGCGAACACCGGGGAGCTGTTTTTT. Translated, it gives CASSTLQPSGANTGELFF.

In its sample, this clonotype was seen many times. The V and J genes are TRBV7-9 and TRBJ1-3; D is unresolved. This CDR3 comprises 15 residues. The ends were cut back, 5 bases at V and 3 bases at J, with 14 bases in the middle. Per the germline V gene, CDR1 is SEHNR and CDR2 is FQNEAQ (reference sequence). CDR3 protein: CASSPEGLRGNTIYF. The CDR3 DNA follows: TGTGCCAGCAGCCCCGAAGGGCTCCGTGGAAACACCATATATTTT.

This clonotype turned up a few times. The chain's CDR3 is CASSPPHSYEQYF. The CDR3 DNA follows: TGTGCCAGCAGCCCCCCCCACTCCTACGAGCAGTACTTC. This chain joins TRBV3-1 and TRBJ2-7, with D uncertain. This CDR3 comprises 13 residues. V was trimmed by 4 bases and J by 0 bases, leaving 7 bases between them. The germline gives CDR1 LGHDT, CDR2 YNNKEL (reference sequence).

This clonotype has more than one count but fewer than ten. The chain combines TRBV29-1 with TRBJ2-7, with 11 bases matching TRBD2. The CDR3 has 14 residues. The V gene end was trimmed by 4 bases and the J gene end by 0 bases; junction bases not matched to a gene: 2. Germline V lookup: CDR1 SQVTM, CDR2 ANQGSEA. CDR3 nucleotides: TGCAGCGTTGCTGGGACTAGCGGCTCCTACGAGCAGTACTTC. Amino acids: CSVAGTSGSYEQYF.

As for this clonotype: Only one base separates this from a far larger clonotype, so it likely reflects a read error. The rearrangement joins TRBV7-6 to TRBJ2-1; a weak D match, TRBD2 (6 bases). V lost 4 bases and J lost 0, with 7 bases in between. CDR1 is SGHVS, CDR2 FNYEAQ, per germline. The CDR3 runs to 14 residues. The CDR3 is CASSWRVSYNEQFF. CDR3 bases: TGTGCCAGCAGCTGGAGGGTCTCCTACAATGAGCAGTTCTTC.

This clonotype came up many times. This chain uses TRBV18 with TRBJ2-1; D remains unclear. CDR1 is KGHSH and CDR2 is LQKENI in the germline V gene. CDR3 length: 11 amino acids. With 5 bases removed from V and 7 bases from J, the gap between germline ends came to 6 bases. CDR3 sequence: CASSAQNEQFF. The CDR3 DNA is TGTGCCAGCTCAGCCCAGAATGAGCAGTTCTTC.

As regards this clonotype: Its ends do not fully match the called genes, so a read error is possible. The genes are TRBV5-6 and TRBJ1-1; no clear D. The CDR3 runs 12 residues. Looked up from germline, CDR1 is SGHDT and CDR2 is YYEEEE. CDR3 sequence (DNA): TGTGCCAGCAGCGGCGTGCTCACTGAAGTTTTCTTT. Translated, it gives CASSGVLTEVFF.

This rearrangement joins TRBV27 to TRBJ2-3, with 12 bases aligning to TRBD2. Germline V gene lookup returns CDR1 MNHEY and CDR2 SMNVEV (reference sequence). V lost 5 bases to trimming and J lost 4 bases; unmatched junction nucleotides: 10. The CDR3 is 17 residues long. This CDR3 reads CASSKRTSGVSADTQYF. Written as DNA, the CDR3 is TGTGCCAGCAGTAAACGGACTAGCGGGGTCAGCGCAGATACGCAGTATTTT.

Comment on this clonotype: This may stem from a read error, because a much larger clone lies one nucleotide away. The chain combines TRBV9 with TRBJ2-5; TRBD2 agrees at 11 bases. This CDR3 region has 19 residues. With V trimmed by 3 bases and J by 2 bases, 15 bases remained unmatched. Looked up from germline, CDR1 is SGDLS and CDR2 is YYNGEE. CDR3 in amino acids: CASSAATETGTSGQETQYF. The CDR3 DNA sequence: TGTGCCAGCAGCGCAGCTACCGAGACAGGGACTAGCGGTCAAGAGACCCAGTACTTC.

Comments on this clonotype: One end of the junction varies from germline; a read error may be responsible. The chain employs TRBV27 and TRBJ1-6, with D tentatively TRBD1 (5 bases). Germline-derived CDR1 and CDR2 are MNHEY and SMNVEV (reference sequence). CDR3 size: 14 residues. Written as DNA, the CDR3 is TGTGCCAACTCCCGGCAAGGGGATTATTCACCCTTCCACTTT. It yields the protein CANSRQGDYSPFHF.

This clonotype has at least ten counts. The CDR3 nucleotides read TGTGCCAGTAGTATAAAGGTGGTTAGCGGGAGGGCCATTAGAGATGGCAATGAGCAGTTCTTC. This codes for CASSIKVVSGRAIRDGNEQFF. This chain uses TRBV19 with TRBJ2-1; 11 bases fit TRBD2. Per the germline V gene, CDR1 is LNHDA and CDR2 is SQIVND (reference sequence). The V and J ends lost 2 bases and 6 bases, in that order; junction bases with no gene match: 21. CDR3 length: 21 amino acids.

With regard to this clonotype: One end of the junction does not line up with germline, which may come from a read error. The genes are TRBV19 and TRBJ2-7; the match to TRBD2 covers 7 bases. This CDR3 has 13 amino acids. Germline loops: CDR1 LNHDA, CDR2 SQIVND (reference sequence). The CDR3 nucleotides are TGTGCCAGTTGCCGGGAGGCCAGCTACGGGCAGTACTTC. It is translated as CASCREASYGQYF.

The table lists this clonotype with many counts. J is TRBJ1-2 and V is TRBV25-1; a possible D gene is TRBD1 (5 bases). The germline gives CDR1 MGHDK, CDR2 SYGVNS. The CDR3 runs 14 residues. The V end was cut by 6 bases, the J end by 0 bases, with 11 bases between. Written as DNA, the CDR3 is TGTGCCAGCAGAAGGGACGGCGCTAACTATGGCTACACCTTC. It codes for CASRRDGANYGYTF.

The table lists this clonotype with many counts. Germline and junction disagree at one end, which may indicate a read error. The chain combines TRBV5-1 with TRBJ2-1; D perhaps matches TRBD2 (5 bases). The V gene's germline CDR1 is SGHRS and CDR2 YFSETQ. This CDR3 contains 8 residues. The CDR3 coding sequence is TGCGCCAGCTACTCTCCGGGGTTC. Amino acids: CASYSPGF.

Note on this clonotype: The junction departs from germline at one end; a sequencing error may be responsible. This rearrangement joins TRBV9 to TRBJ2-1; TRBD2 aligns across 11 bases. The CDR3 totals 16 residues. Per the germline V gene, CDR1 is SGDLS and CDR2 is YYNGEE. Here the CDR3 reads CASSVCLLAGEDEQFF. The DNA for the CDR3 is TGTGCCAGCAGCGTATGTCTACTAGCGGGAGAAGATGAACAGTTCTTC. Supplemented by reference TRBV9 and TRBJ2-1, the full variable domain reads DSGVTQTPKHLITATGQRVTLRCSPRSGDLSVYWYQQSLDQGLQFLIQYYNGEERAKGNILERFSAQQFPDLHSELNLSSLELGDSALYFCASSVCLLAGEDEQFFGPGTRLTVL.

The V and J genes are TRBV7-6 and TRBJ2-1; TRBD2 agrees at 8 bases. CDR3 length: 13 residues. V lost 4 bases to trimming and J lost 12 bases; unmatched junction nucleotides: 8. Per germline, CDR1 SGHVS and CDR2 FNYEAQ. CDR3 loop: CASSSISGIGQFF. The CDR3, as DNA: TGTGCCAGCAGCTCGATTAGCGGGATCGGGCAGTTCTTC.

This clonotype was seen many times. This chain's CDR3 is CASSLLAANEQFF. CDR3 sequence (DNA): TGTGCCAGCAGTTTACTAGCGGCCAATGAGCAGTTCTTC. The chain combines TRBV12-3 or TRBV12-4 with TRBJ2-1, with TRBD2 identical over 7 bases. With V trimmed by 2 bases and J by 6 bases, 1 base remained unmatched. The CDR3 loop spans 13 amino acids.

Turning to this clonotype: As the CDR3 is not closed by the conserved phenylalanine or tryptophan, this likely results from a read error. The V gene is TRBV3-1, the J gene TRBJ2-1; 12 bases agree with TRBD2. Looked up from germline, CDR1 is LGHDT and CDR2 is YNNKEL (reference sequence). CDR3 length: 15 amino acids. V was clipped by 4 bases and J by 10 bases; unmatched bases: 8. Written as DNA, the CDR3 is TGTGCCAGCAGCCCGCCGACTAGCGGGGGAAGGGAGCAGTTCATT. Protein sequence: CASSPPTSGGREQFI.

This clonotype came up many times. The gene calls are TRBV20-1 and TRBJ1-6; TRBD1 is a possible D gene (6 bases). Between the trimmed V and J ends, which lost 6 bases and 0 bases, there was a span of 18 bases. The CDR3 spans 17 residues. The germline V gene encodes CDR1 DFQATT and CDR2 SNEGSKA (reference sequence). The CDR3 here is CSAPRGGASSYNSPLHF. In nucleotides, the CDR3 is TGCAGTGCCCCGAGAGGGGGGGCGAGCTCCTATAATTCACCCCTCCACTTT.

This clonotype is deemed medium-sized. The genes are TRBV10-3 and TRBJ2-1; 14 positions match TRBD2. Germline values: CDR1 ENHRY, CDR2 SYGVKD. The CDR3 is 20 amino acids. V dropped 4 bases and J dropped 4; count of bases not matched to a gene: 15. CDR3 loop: CAISAAGLAGARGTYNEQFF. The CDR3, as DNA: TGTGCCATCAGTGCGGCGGGACTAGCGGGGGCCCGGGGAACTTACAATGAGCAGTTCTTC.

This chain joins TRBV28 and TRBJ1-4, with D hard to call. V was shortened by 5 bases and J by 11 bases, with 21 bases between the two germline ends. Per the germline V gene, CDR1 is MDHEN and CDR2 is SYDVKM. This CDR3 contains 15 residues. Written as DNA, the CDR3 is TGTGCCAGCAGTCCATACGCTCCCGGGAGTGAGAAACTGTTTTTT. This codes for CASSPYAPGSEKLFF.

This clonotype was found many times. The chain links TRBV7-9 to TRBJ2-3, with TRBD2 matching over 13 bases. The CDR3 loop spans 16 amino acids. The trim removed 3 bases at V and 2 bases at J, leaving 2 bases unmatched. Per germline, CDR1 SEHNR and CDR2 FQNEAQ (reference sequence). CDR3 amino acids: CASSFGTSGTTDTQYF. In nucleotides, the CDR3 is TGTGCCAGCAGCTTCGGGACTAGCGGGACCACAGATACGCAGTATTTT.

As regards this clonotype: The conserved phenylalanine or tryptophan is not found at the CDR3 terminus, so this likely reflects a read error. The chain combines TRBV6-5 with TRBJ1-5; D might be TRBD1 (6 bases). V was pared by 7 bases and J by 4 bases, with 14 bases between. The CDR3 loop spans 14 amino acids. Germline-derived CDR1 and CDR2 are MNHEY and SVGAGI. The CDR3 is CASKGGGWNQPQHS. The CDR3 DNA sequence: TGTGCCAGCAAGGGGGGGGGTTGGAATCAGCCCCAGCATTCT.

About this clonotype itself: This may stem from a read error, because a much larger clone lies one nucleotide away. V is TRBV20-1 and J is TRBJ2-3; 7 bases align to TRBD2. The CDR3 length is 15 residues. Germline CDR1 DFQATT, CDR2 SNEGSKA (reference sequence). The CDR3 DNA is TGCAGTTCTAGAAACGGGAGGACGGGGACAGATACGCAGTATTTT. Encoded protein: CSSRNGRTGTDTQYF.

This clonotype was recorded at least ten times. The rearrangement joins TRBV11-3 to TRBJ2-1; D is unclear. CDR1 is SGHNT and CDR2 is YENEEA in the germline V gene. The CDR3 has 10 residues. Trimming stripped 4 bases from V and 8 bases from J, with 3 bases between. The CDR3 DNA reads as TGTGCCAGCAGCTGGGATGAGCAGTTCTTC. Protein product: CASSWDEQFF.

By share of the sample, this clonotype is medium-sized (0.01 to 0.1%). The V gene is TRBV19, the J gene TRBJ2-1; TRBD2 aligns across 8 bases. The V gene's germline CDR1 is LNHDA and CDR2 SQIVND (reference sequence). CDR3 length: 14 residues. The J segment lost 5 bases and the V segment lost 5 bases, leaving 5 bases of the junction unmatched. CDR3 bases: TGTGCCAGTAGTGTCAGCGGGAGCAACAATGAGCAGTTCTTC. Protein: CASSVSGSNNEQFF.

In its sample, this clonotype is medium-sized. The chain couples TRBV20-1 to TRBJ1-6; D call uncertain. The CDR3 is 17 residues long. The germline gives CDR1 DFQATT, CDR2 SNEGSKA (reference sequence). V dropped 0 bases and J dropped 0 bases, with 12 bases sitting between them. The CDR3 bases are TGCAGTGCTAGAGATCTGACATTAAGCTCCTATAATTCACCCCTCCACTTT. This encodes CSARDLTLSSYNSPLHF.

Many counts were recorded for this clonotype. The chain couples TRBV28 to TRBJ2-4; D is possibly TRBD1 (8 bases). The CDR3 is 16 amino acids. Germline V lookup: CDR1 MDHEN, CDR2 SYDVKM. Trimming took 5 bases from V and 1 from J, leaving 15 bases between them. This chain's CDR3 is CASSRTGGGAKNIQYF. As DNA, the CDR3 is TGTGCCAGCAGTCGAACAGGGGGGGGGGCCAAAAACATTCAGTACTTC.